This T cell receptor beta chain originates from a study of T cell changes during pregnancy in multiple sclerosis. The CDR3 covers 14 residues. Germline loops: CDR1 SGHAT, CDR2 FQNNGV. TCRdb keeps only in-frame clones here, not all; method: immunoSEQ multiplex PCR. Among tens of thousands of clones listed, around nine tenths were seen once. The V and J genes are TRBV11-2 and TRBJ2-5, with D perhaps matching TRBD2 (5 bases). The J call is doubtful: the DNA matches TRBJ2-7 better. Source: CD4+ T cells from peripheral blood mononuclear cells, taken in the first trimester of pregnancy. This TCR was sampled from a female donor with multiple sclerosis, enrolled in a pregnancy study. Here the CDR3 reads CASSLGTSSYEQYF. The CDR3 DNA is TGTGCCAGCAGCTTAGGTACTAGCTCCTACGAGCAGTACTTC.